This TCR beta chain comes out of a study of blood T cell repertoires in COVID-19. Original methodology: Amplifying reference gene primers gave estimates of nucleated cell counts. The method was immunoSEQ multiplex PCR; TCRdb's version includes in-frame clones alone and lacks a portion of them. Clone size and V and J calls were adopted from that table, with D and trimming inferred from the DNA. Of some 230,000 clones listed, roughly 84% are singletons. V trimming: 0 bases; J trimming: 1 base; junction bases outside the gene matches: 7. Per germline, CDR1 SGDLS and CDR2 YYNGEE. This CDR3 comprises 18 residues.

The sample was peripheral blood. V and J are TRBV9 and TRBJ2-6; 7 positions match TRBD2. The receptor comes from a woman aged 45-60 years with acute or convalescent COVID-19. CDR3 DNA: TGTGCCAGCAGCGTAGGGGCAGGGAGGGTGTCTGGGGCCAACGTCCTGACTTTC. This translates into CASSVGAGRVSGANVLTF.